This T cell receptor (beta chain) derives from a study of blood T cell repertoires in COVID-19. Study summary: The cDNA or gDNA used as material had been derived from T cells, B-cell-depleted T cells, or PBMCs.

Per germline, CDR1 WSHSY and CDR2 SAAADI. V shed 6 bases and J shed 8 bases, with 13 bases lying between them. This CDR3 is built from 12 residues. Sequencing was performed with immunoSEQ multiplex PCR; in TCRdb, only in-frame clones are kept and a portion is missing. The sample includes some 65,000 clones, roughly four fifths seen only once; the top ten take approximately 28%. The sample comprised peripheral blood. This chain links TRBV10-2 with TRBJ1-2; D is perhaps TRBD1 (5 bases). The receptor's source is a woman of 80 years or more with acute or convalescent COVID-19. The CDR3 bases are TGCGCCAGCAGCGAAGGGACTGGCGGCTACACCTTC. Protein sequence: CASSEGTGGYTF.